This is a list of T cell receptor beta chains from one sample in a study of spatial heterogeneity in lung cancer. TCRdb recomputed calls from the 5' RACE reads with MiXCR, one row per CDR3 protein. In the table there are some 70,000 distinct CDR3 sequences, approximately 12% of which are singletons. The sequencing here drew on PBMCs, taken at surgery. These receptor sequences come from a male donor with early-stage non-small cell lung cancer. CDR3s include the opening cysteine and the closing phenylalanine or tryptophan. Only some rows state a clone size, as once, few, many or a class for expanded clones.

v_call: TRBV5-1
j_call: TRBJ2-2
clone_size: NA
cdr3_aa: CASSFTGRAGELFF

v_call: TRBV7-2
j_call: TRBJ1-2
clone_size: few
cdr3_aa: CASSLDRGVRNYGYTF

v_call: TRBV20-1
j_call: TRBJ1-6
clone_size: many
cdr3_aa: CSARRGTQNSPLHF

v_call: TRBV11-2
j_call: TRBJ2-7
clone_size: few
cdr3_aa: CASSLDIGRVSYEQYF

v_call: TRBV3-1
j_call: TRBJ2-4
clone_size: many
cdr3_aa: CASSQADPTIQYF

v_call: TRBV6-2/TRBV6-3
j_call: TRBJ2-5
clone_size: many
cdr3_aa: CASTPGTGGGKTQYF

v_call: TRBV3-1
j_call: TRBJ2-5
clone_size: many
cdr3_aa: CASSQDRPRLAGEPETQYF

v_call: TRBV5-4
j_call: TRBJ1-2
clone_size: many
cdr3_aa: CASSHSGQLAYGYTF

v_call: TRBV3-1
j_call: TRBJ2-7
clone_size: many
cdr3_aa: CASSQGVHEQYF

v_call: TRBV5-1
j_call: TRBJ2-7
clone_size: NA
cdr3_aa: CASSSSGSSDEQYF

v_call: TRBV20-1
j_call: TRBJ2-7
clone_size: NA
cdr3_aa: CSAREGAGWSYEQYF

v_call: TRBV24-1
j_call: TRBJ2-7
clone_size: few
cdr3_aa: CASSMGSSYEQYF

v_call: TRBV2
j_call: TRBJ1-1
clone_size: NA
cdr3_aa: CASSEARGTDTEAFF

v_call: TRBV12-3/TRBV12-4
j_call: TRBJ1-1
clone_size: NA
cdr3_aa: CASSLGTGGAEAFF

v_call: TRBV5-6
j_call: TRBJ2-6
clone_size: few
cdr3_aa: CASARKAGANVLTF

v_call: TRBV29-1
j_call: TRBJ1-2
clone_size: NA
cdr3_aa: CSLRPDKAGYTF

v_call: TRBV5-1
j_call: TRBJ1-2
clone_size: NA
cdr3_aa: CASSFGTATGYTF

v_call: TRBV19
j_call: TRBJ1-1
clone_size: NA
cdr3_aa: CASSIGGLNTEAFF

v_call: TRBV6-2/TRBV6-3
j_call: TRBJ2-1
clone_size: many
cdr3_aa: CASSPQGQLRDEQFF

v_call: TRBV9
j_call: TRBJ1-1
clone_size: many
cdr3_aa: CASSTVGPRLLNTEAFF

v_call: TRBV14
j_call: TRBJ1-2
clone_size: NA
cdr3_aa: CASSPAGWGSSGYTF

v_call: TRBV5-1
j_call: TRBJ1-1
clone_size: NA
cdr3_aa: CASVGQPNTEAFF

v_call: TRBV18
j_call: TRBJ2-7
clone_size: few
cdr3_aa: CASSPTGTVSYEQYF

v_call: TRBV3-1
j_call: TRBJ2-1
clone_size: few
cdr3_aa: CASSQGLAGGYEQFF

v_call: TRBV14
j_call: TRBJ1-1
clone_size: few
cdr3_aa: CASSQGASGRENEAFF

v_call: TRBV29-1
j_call: TRBJ2-7
clone_size: NA
cdr3_aa: CSVEGGDSYEQYF

v_call: TRBV15
j_call: TRBJ2-3
clone_size: NA
cdr3_aa: CATSREKGISNTQYF

v_call: TRBV29-1
j_call: TRBJ1-2
clone_size: few
cdr3_aa: CSVGDSAYGYTF

v_call: TRBV30
j_call: TRBJ2-2
clone_size: few
cdr3_aa: CAWSVQYGLKTGELFF

v_call: TRBV6-5
j_call: TRBJ2-5
clone_size: NA
cdr3_aa: CASSSDTGETQYF

v_call: TRBV10-2
j_call: TRBJ2-6
clone_size: few
cdr3_aa: CASSEGGRVSGANVLTF